The following is a T cell receptor (beta chain) sequence with its context. This sample is drawn from a study of blood T cell repertoires in COVID-19. Background on the study: PBMCs, B-cell-depleted T cells, or T cells were the source of the cDNA or gDNA that made up the material.

Measured with immunoSEQ multiplex PCR; TCRdb has only the in-frame clones, and not every one. Among about 160,000 clones, around 80% were seen once, and the ten largest hold 3.6%. This CDR3 comprises 16 residues. The V gene's germline CDR1 is KGHSH and CDR2 LQKENI. Trimming removed 6 bases from V and 6 bases from J; junction bases left unmatched: 15. The receptor was isolated from a woman aged 50 to 60 in a cohort exposed to, infected with or recovered from COVID-19 (not recorded which). The chain employs TRBV18 and TRBJ2-7, with TRBD2 matching over 9 bases. The specimen sequenced was PBMCs or T cells enriched from blood (not recorded which). CDR3 DNA sequence: TGTGCCAGCTCCCAGAACCCGGGACTAGCTTGGAGCGAGCAGTACTTC. It specifies CASSQNPGLAWSEQYF.